This entry lists 32 T cell receptor beta chains sequenced from one sample in a study of OX40 agonist ivuxolimab in advanced cancers. The method was immunoSEQ multiplex PCR; TCRdb's version includes in-frame clones alone and lacks a portion of them. In the table there are some 14,000 clones, 60% to 80% of which are singletons. The sample was CD4+ or CD8+ T cells sorted from blood, taken in a trial of the OX40 agonist ivuxolimab. These receptors all stem from an adult with an advanced solid tumor such as melanoma, head and neck, liver or kidney cancer.

This clone was counted a few times. The chain joins TRBV2 to TRBJ2-5; D is perhaps TRBD1 (7 bases). Per germline, CDR1 SNHLY and CDR2 FYNNEI. This CDR3 spans 14 amino acids. The ends were cut back, 3 bases at V and 5 bases at J, with 13 bases in the middle. CDR3 sequence reads: CASSESRGEETQYF. The CDR3 nucleotides are TGTGCCAGCAGTGAGAGCAGGGGGGAGGAGACCCAGTACTTC.

The V call is TRBV4-3, the J call TRBJ2-7, with a tentative D call TRBD1 (6 bases). Germline CDR1 is LGHNA and CDR2 is YSLEER. The V end was cut by 5 bases, the J end by 2 bases, with 13 bases between. The CDR3 contains 14 residues. In DNA, the CDR3 is TGCGCCAGCAGCTTTTCAGGGGCCCCCTACGAGCAGTACTTC. This sequence encodes CASSFSGAPYEQYF.

This clone was recorded once. CDR3 in amino acids: CASSLGGDEQFF. Here the CDR3 DNA reads TGCGCCAGCAGCCTAGGGGGCGATGAGCAGTTCTTC. This chain links TRBV4-1 with TRBJ2-1, with 7 bases lining up with TRBD1. This CDR3 spans 12 amino acids. Germline CDR1 and CDR2: MGHRA and YSYEKL. Trimming cost V 4 bases and J 8 bases; bases outside gene matches: 2.

This clone was recorded once. The chain's CDR3 is CASSLPGDIDEQYF. DNA for the CDR3: TGTGCCAGCAGCTTACCAGGGGATATAGACGAGCAGTACTTC. The chain uses TRBV7-9 and TRBJ2-7, with D possibly being TRBD1 (6 bases). Per the germline V gene, CDR1 is SEHNR and CDR2 is FQNEAQ (reference sequence). The V end was cut by 2 bases, the J end by 5 bases, with 13 bases between. This CDR3 comprises 14 residues.

The chain combines TRBV5-1 with TRBJ1-5, with no clear D. The germline V gene has CDR1 SGHRS and CDR2 YFSETQ. CDR3 length: 15 amino acids. Trimming stripped 4 bases from V and 4 bases from J, with 15 bases between. Written as DNA, the CDR3 is TGCGCCAGCAGCCCCACGGGCGGTGGGAATCAGCCCCAGCATTTT. Its translation: CASSPTGGGNQPQHF.

This clone is categorized as medium-sized (0.01 to 0.1%). The same CDR3 also results from other DNA sequences found in this sample. The chain couples TRBV7-2 to TRBJ1-5; D gene ambiguous. This CDR3 is built from 15 residues. V lost 1 base and J 0 bases, leaving 7 bases between the germline ends. Germline V gives CDR1 SGHTA, CDR2 FQGNSA. For the CDR3, the DNA is TGTGCCAGCAGCTTAGAGGGTTATAGCAATCAGCCCCAGCATTTT. It codes for CASSLEGYSNQPQHF.

The genes are TRBV7-9 and TRBJ2-7, with D perhaps given as TRBD1 or TRBD2 (5 bases each). The V gene's germline CDR1 is SEHNR and CDR2 FQNEAQ (reference sequence). This CDR3 is built from 14 residues. V lost 5 bases and J 2 bases, leaving 13 bases between the germline ends. The CDR3 region has the DNA TGTGCCAGCAGCCGGGACGGTCACCCCTACGAGCAGTACTTC. The encoded protein is CASSRDGHPYEQYF.

J is TRBJ2-1 and V is TRBV29-1; D possibly corresponds to TRBD1 (5 bases). The germline V and J ends were trimmed by 6 bases and 5 bases, with 17 bases remaining between them. CDR1 SQVTM and CDR2 ANQGSEA come from the germline V gene. CDR3 length equals 14 residues. DNA for the CDR3: TGCAGCGTCCTACCTCCGCTAGGGGACAATGAGCAGTTCTTC. It is translated as CSVLPPLGDNEQFF.

The sample holds a few counts of this clone. This rearrangement joins TRBV9 to TRBJ1-4; no clear D. V shed 0 bases and J shed 0 bases, with 12 bases lying between them. The CDR3 has 17 residues. Germline V gene lookup returns CDR1 SGDLS and CDR2 YYNGEE. This chain's CDR3 is CASSVGSQQTTNEKLFF. The DNA of the CDR3 is TGTGCCAGCAGCGTAGGATCCCAACAGACAACTAATGAAAAACTGTTTTTT.

This chain connects TRBV5-4 to TRBJ2-7; 8 bases are a match to TRBD2. This CDR3 has 14 residues. J lost 6 bases, V lost 2 bases, and 7 bases had no gene match. Germline assignment: CDR1 SGHNT and CDR2 YYREEE (reference sequence). DNA of the CDR3: TGTGCCAGCAGCTTAGGAGGACTAGCAACCGAGCAGTACTTC. Its translation: CASSLGGLATEQYF. The whole variable domain, remainder taken from reference TRBV5-4 and TRBJ2-7, is ETGVTQSPTHLIKTRGQQVTLRCSSQSGHNTVSWYQQALGQGPQFIFQYYREEENGRGNFPPRFSGLQFPNYSSELNVNALELDDSALYLCASSLGGLATEQYFGPGTRLTVT.

V and J are TRBV12-5 and TRBJ2-1, with D tentatively TRBD1 or TRBD2 (5 bases each). The germline CDR1 and CDR2 sequences are LGHNT and FRNRAP. This CDR3 is 18 amino acids long. V was clipped by 2 bases and J by 5 bases, with 22 bases between them. The CDR3 here is CASGLFLTGLPVNNEQFF. As DNA, the CDR3 is TGTGCTAGTGGTTTGTTCCTAACAGGACTCCCCGTGAACAATGAGCAGTTCTTC.

By sample share, this clone is medium-sized. This chain uses TRBV4-3 with TRBJ1-2; possibly TRBD1 for D (5 bases). Germline V CDR1 and CDR2: LGHNA, YSLEER. This CDR3 region has 15 residues. The V end lost 3 bases, the J end lost 0 bases, and 11 bases lay between the germline ends. Here the CDR3 DNA reads TGCGCCAGCAGCCAGCGGGGGACTGCTAACTATGGCTACACCTTC. This sequence encodes CASSQRGTANYGYTF.

The V gene is TRBV15, the J gene TRBJ2-7, with TRBD1 identical over 11 bases. Germline-derived CDR1 and CDR2 are LNHNV and YYDKDF (reference sequence). The trim removed 4 bases at V and 6 bases at J, leaving 8 bases unmatched. The CDR3 has 15 residues. This CDR3 reads CATSTHRTGGSEQYF. In DNA, the CDR3 is TGTGCCACCAGCACCCACCGGACAGGGGGCAGCGAGCAGTACTTC.

This clone has only a few counts. V gene TRBV7-9 combines with J gene TRBJ1-5; maybe TRBD1 (6 bases). Germline V gene data show CDR1 as SEHNR and CDR2 as FQNEAQ (reference sequence). CDR3 size: 14 residues. V was cut by 5 bases and J by 6 bases, with 14 bases left in between. The CDR3 loop is CASSMSTGGQPQHF. The CDR3 DNA reads TGTGCCAGCAGCATGTCGACAGGTGGTCAGCCCCAGCATTTT.

Concerning this clone itself: The sample contains more than one DNA sequence encoding this CDR3. The chain employs TRBV7-2 and TRBJ1-2; D gene uncertain. This CDR3 has 12 residues. Germline values: CDR1 SGHTA, CDR2 FQGNSA. With 5 bases removed from V and 6 bases from J, the gap between germline ends came to 10 bases. The CDR3 loop is CASSPRTDGYTF. The CDR3, as DNA: TGTGCCAGCAGCCCCCGTACTGATGGCTACACCTTC. Filled out from reference TRBV7-2 and TRBJ1-2, the complete variable domain reads GAGVSQSPSNKVTEKGKDVELRCDPISGHTALYWYRQSLGQGLEFLIYFQGNSAPDKSGLPSDRFSAERTGGSVSTLTIQRTQQEDSAVYLCASSPRTDGYTFGSGTRLTVV.

CDR3 sequence (DNA): TGTGCCAGCAGCTTATGGTATACCTCTGGAAACACCATATATTTT. This sequence encodes CASSLWYTSGNTIYF. The rearrangement joins TRBV5-8 to TRBJ1-3; D is uncertain. V gave up 2 bases and J gave up 0 bases, with 9 bases separating them. CDR3 length equals 15 residues. Germline V CDR1 and CDR2: SGHTS, YDEGEE.

The rearrangement links TRBV19 to TRBJ2-7, with D perhaps matching TRBD2 (5 bases). V lost 5 bases to trimming and J lost 7 bases, with 12 bases between them. In germline, CDR1 is LNHDA, CDR2 SQIVND (reference sequence). This CDR3 region has 12 residues. The CDR3 DNA sequence: TGTGCCAGTAGTCACCCGGGGATAGAGCAGTACTTC. This sequence encodes CASSHPGIEQYF.

V is TRBV27 and J is TRBJ2-5; D tentatively reads TRBD1 or TRBD2 (6 bases each). The end of the DNA is better explained by TRBJ2-7, so the J call may be wrong. The germline CDR1 and CDR2 sequences are MNHEY and SMNVEV (reference sequence). The CDR3 runs 15 residues. The CDR3 region is CATRGLPGTPGEQYF. For the CDR3, the DNA is TGTGCCACCAGGGGACTGCCCGGGACGCCAGGCGAGCAGTACTTC.

This clone occurred once. The CDR3, as DNA: TGTGCCAGCAACTTACAGACAGGGCCCGGGGAGCTGTTTTTT. Its translation: CASNLQTGPGELFF. The chain is built from TRBV2 and TRBJ2-2, with 7 bases that match TRBD1. This CDR3 comprises 14 residues. The trim removed 7 bases at V and 6 bases at J, leaving 8 bases unmatched. CDR1 is SNHLY, CDR2 FYNNEI, per germline.

The rearrangement links TRBV6-6 to TRBJ2-5; a possible D gene is TRBD2 (5 bases). Germline V gives CDR1 MNHNY, CDR2 SVGAGI (reference sequence). V was cut by 2 bases and J by 4 bases, with 14 bases left in between. The CDR3 spans 15 residues. CDR3 amino acids: CASSYLAEDVETQYF. In DNA, the CDR3 is TGTGCCAGCAGTTACCTTGCGGAGGATGTAGAGACCCAGTACTTC.

J is TRBJ1-1 and V is TRBV2; D remains ambiguous. Germline CDR1 is SNHLY and CDR2 is FYNNEI. The CDR3 contains 12 residues. V lost 4 bases to trimming and J lost 7 bases, with 10 bases between them. In nucleotides, the CDR3 is TGTGCCAGCAGTGGACTGGAGAATGAAGCTTTCTTT. It specifies CASSGLENEAFF.

The V and J genes are TRBV7-9 and TRBJ1-1; D is perhaps TRBD1 (5 bases). CDR3 size: 15 residues. Germline V gene sequence: CDR1 SEHNR, CDR2 FQNEAQ (reference sequence). Trimming cost V 5 bases and J 1 base, with 14 bases left between them. The CDR3 DNA follows: TGTGCCAGCAGCCGAATCATTACAGGGAACACTGAAGCTTTCTTT. Translated, it gives CASSRIITGNTEAFF.

This clone came up a few times. The rearrangement uses TRBV19 and TRBJ1-1; D is perhaps TRBD1 (5 bases). V was shortened by 5 bases and J by 6 bases, with 7 bases between the two germline ends. CDR1 and CDR2 from the germline V gene are LNHDA and SQIVND (reference sequence). This CDR3 spans 11 amino acids. This CDR3 is CASSETAEAFF. The CDR3 DNA reads as TGTGCCAGTAGTGAGACAGCTGAAGCTTTCTTT.

The gene calls are TRBV2 and TRBJ2-5; the D gene is possibly TRBD2 (5 bases). Germline loops: CDR1 SNHLY, CDR2 FYNNEI. CDR3 length equals 16 residues. The V end lost 0 bases, the J end lost 1 base, and 12 bases lay between the germline ends. CDR3 sequence (DNA): TGTGCCAGCAGTGAAGCGGAGGAGACAATCCAAGAGACCCAGTACTTC. This sequence encodes CASSEAEETIQETQYF.

DNA for the CDR3: TGCGCCAGCAGTGTTGCAGGTACCCGGGAGAATGAGCAGTTCTTC. Translating it yields CASSVAGTRENEQFF. The chain employs TRBV10-2 and TRBJ2-1; tentative D call: TRBD2 (6 bases). CDR1 WSHSY and CDR2 SAAADI come from the germline V gene. This CDR3 comprises 15 residues. With 4 bases removed from V and 7 bases from J, the gap between germline ends came to 17 bases.

This clone was seen only a few times. The genes are TRBV25-1 and TRBJ1-6, with 9 bases identical to TRBD1. Germline loops: CDR1 MGHDK, CDR2 SYGVNS. The V gene end was trimmed by 3 bases and the J gene end by 10 bases; junction bases not matched to a gene: 16. The CDR3 has 18 amino acids. CDR3 region: CASSDGPQGAQTGSPLHF. The DNA of the CDR3 is TGTGCCAGCAGTGACGGTCCACAGGGGGCTCAAACAGGGTCACCCCTCCACTTT. The entire variable domain, with the rest obtained from reference TRBV25-1 and TRBJ1-6, is as follows: EADIYQTPRYLVIGTGKKITLECSQTMGHDKMYWYQQDPGMELHLIHYSYGVNSTEKGDLSSESTVSRIRTEHFPLTLESARPSHTSQYLCASSDGPQGAQTGSPLHFGNGTRLTVT.

The genes are TRBV7-9 and TRBJ2-5, with D possibly being TRBD2 (6 bases). This CDR3 spans 14 amino acids. Germline lookup yields CDR1 SEHNR and CDR2 FQNEAQ (reference sequence). Trimming removed 4 bases at V and 0 bases at J, with 9 bases between. The CDR3 nucleotides read TGTGCCAGCAGCTCAAGCGGGTACCAAGAGACCCAGTACTTC. Translating it yields CASSSSGYQETQYF.

The chain is built from TRBV9 and TRBJ1-6; D ambiguous. From germline, CDR1 is SGDLS and CDR2 YYNGEE. Trimming pared 4 bases from V and 0 bases from J, leaving 8 bases between. This CDR3 has 15 residues. CDR3 residues: CASSSRNSYNSPLHF. In nucleotides, the CDR3 is TGTGCCAGCAGCTCCCGCAACTCCTATAATTCACCCCTCCACTTT.

The rearrangement links TRBV19 to TRBJ2-5; D unclear. CDR1 LNHDA and CDR2 SQIVND come from the germline V gene (reference sequence). The CDR3 sequence is 13 residues long. Trimming removed 1 base from V and 3 bases from J, with 6 bases in between. The CDR3 region is CASSIADKETQYF. CDR3 DNA sequence: TGTGCCAGTAGTATAGCTGATAAAGAGACCCAGTACTTC.

This clone came up once. The CDR3: CASSARGGASFDGYTF. The DNA for the CDR3 is TGCGCCAGCAGCGCCAGGGGGGGGGCAAGTTTCGATGGCTACACCTTC. The V and J genes are TRBV4-1 and TRBJ1-2; 7 positions agree with TRBD1. Unmatched junction bases numbered 15, after V lost 5 bases and J lost 6 bases. This CDR3 has 16 residues. Germline CDR1 MGHRA, CDR2 YSYEKL.

About this clone itself: The junction differs from germline at one of its ends, possibly a read error. The rearrangement uses TRBV6-5 and TRBJ1-1; D call uncertain. There are 14 residues in the CDR3. The germline V gene encodes CDR1 MNHEY and CDR2 SVGAGI. The DNA for the CDR3 is TGTGCCATCAGTGAGGAGACTCCGAACACTGAAGCTTTCTTT. This sequence encodes CAISEETPNTEAFF.

The chain has TRBV28 and TRBJ2-5; either TRBD1 or TRBD2 may supply D (5 bases each). The J call is in doubt because the DNA end fits TRBJ2-7 better. The CDR3 runs 15 residues. The germline V gene encodes CDR1 MDHEN and CDR2 SYDVKM. The CDR3 DNA is TGTGCCAGCAGCCCCGGGGTGGGGCGCAGTTACGAGCAGTACTTC. This encodes CASSPGVGRSYEQYF.